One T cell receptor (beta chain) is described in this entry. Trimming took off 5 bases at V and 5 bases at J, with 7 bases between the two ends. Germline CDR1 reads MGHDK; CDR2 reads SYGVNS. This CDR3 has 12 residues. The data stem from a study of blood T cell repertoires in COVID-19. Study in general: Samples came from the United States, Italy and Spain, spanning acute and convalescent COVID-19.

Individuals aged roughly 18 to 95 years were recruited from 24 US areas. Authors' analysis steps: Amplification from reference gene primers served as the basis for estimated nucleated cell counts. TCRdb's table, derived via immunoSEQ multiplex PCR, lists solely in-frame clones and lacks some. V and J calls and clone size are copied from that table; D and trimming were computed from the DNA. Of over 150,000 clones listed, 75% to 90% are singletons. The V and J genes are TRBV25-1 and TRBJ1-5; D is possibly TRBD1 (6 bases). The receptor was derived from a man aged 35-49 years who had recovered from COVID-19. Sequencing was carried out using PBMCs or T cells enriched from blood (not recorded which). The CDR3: CASSHRDQPQHF. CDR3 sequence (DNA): TGTGCCAGCAGTCACAGGGATCAGCCCCAGCATTTT.